This T cell receptor beta chain derives from a study of blood T cell repertoires in COVID-19. Study context: COVID-19 samples from acute and convalescent phases originated in the United States, Italy and Spain. PBMCs, B-cell-depleted T cells, or T cells were the source of the cDNA or gDNA that made up the material.

Authors' data handling: From reference gene primer amplification, estimates of nucleated cell counts were derived. Generated by immunoSEQ multiplex PCR, the TCRdb table keeps only in-frame clones and is missing some. D and trimming come from the DNA, and the V and J calls and clone size come from that table. The sample lists tens of thousands of clones; about 86% were seen once. Losses at the gene ends were 3 bases for V and 3 bases for J; bases not matched to a gene: 4. Germline assignment: CDR1 SGDLS and CDR2 YYNGEE. The CDR3 has 14 amino acids. This sequence was found in a human donor in a cohort sampled during active COVID-19. The chain recombines TRBV9 with TRBJ2-7; 9 nucleotides align to TRBD1. Sequencing was performed on peripheral blood. The CDR3, as DNA: TGTGCCAGCAGCGGCGGGACAGGGATCTACGAGCAGTACTTC. The encoded protein is CASSGGTGIYEQYF.